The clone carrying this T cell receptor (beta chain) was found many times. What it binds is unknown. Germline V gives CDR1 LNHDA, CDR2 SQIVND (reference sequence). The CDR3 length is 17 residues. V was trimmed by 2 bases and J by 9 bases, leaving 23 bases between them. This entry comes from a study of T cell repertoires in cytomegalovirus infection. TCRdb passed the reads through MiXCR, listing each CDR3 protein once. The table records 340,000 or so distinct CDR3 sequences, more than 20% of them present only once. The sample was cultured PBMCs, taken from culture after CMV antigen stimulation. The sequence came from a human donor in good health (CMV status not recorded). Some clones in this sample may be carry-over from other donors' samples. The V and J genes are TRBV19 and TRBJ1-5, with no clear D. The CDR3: CASSITWETERFRPQHF. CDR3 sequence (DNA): TGTGCCAGTAGTATAACCTGGGAGACGGAGCGATTCCGGCCCCAGCATTTT.